These 26 T cell receptor beta chains were sequenced from one sample in a study of control samples from healthy donors and cancer patients. Sequencing was performed with immunoSEQ multiplex PCR; in TCRdb, only in-frame clones are kept and a portion is missing. The data hold 150,000 to 200,000 clones, with 90% to 95% observed a single time. The sequenced sample consisted of blood. These receptors came from a woman aged 18-29 years in good health.

CDR3 nucleotides: TGTGCCAGCAGTTGGGGGTCCGCGGTTGTGGCCCAGCATTTT. It encodes CASSWGSAVVAQHF. The chain combines TRBV6-2 or TRBV6-3 with TRBJ1-5, with D possibly TRBD1 on 5 matching bases. V shed 4 bases and J shed 11 bases, with 18 bases lying between them. The CDR3 contains 14 residues. Germline values: CDR1 MNHEY, CDR2 SVGEGT.

The chain employs TRBV7-2 and TRBJ1-5; 9 nucleotides match TRBD1. The CDR3 spans 15 residues. V lost 0 bases and J lost 12; bases outside the gene matches: 9. Germline V lookup: CDR1 SGHTA, CDR2 FQGNSA. CDR3 nucleotides: TGTGCCAGCAGCTTAGCCGGGACAGGGCCTGTTTTCCAGCATTTT. It yields the protein CASSLAGTGPVFQHF.

The V and J genes are TRBV18 and TRBJ1-4; D gene uncertain. V was shortened by 3 bases and J by 4 bases, with 12 bases between the two germline ends. The CDR3 has 15 amino acids. From germline, CDR1 is KGHSH and CDR2 LQKENI. CDR3 DNA sequence: TGTGCCAGCTCACCCTCACGGGCAGTTAATGAAAAACTGTTTTTT. Its translation is CASSPSRAVNEKLFF.

The chain uses TRBV19 and TRBJ1-5, with 7 bases fitting TRBD1. The CDR3 loop spans 17 amino acids. V lost 7 bases to trimming and J lost 3 bases; unmatched junction nucleotides: 15. CDR1 and CDR2 from the germline V gene are LNHDA and SQIVND (reference sequence). CDR3 region: CASTTQGGLGYNQPQHF. CDR3 nucleotide sequence: TGTGCCAGTACCACTCAGGGGGGCCTGGGCTACAATCAGCCCCAGCATTTT.

The chain has TRBV2 and TRBJ2-1, with 9 bases identical to TRBD2. J gave up 6 bases and V 7 bases, and 10 bases lay outside the gene matches. CDR3 length equals 15 residues. Germline CDR1 and CDR2: SNHLY and FYNNEI. The CDR3 loop is CASTHRAGGTNEQFF. DNA of the CDR3: TGTGCCAGCACCCATCGAGCGGGGGGTACCAATGAGCAGTTCTTC.

This CDR3 is CASSEDQDDEQFF. CDR3 coding DNA: TGCGCCAGCAGTGAGGACCAAGACGATGAGCAGTTCTTC. This chain connects TRBV10-1 to TRBJ2-1, with unresolved D. Per germline, CDR1 WNHNN and CDR2 SYGVQD (reference sequence). Trimming removed 2 bases at V and 8 bases at J, with 10 bases between. This CDR3 comprises 13 residues.

This clone was seen a few times. V and J are TRBV12-3 or TRBV12-4 and TRBJ1-2; 11 bases line up with TRBD1. The CDR3 length is 13 residues. J lost 6 bases, V lost 6 bases, and 3 bases had no gene match. CDR3 sequence reads: CASSWGQGDGYTF. The CDR3 nucleotides read TGTGCCAGCAGCTGGGGACAGGGGGATGGCTACACCTTC.

The chain links TRBV28 to TRBJ1-5; 10 bases map to TRBD1. Germline CDR1 reads MDHEN; CDR2 reads SYDVKM. CDR3 length: 14 residues. The ends lost 3 bases at V and 6 bases at J; junction bases unmatched: 2. CDR3 amino acids: CASSLTGGRQPQHF. The DNA for the CDR3 is TGTGCCAGCAGTTTGACAGGGGGCCGTCAGCCCCAGCATTTT.

The V and J genes are TRBV4-1 and TRBJ1-3; D remains unclear. This CDR3 is 15 amino acids long. Trimming left V 1 base short and J 5 bases short, with 12 bases between. Looked up from germline, CDR1 is MGHRA and CDR2 is YSYEKL. The CDR3 reads CASSQVGPLRNTIYF. DNA for the CDR3: TGCGCCAGCAGCCAAGTCGGGCCTTTAAGAAACACCATATATTTT.

This chain uses TRBV6-6 with TRBJ1-5; 9 bases agree with TRBD1. Germline assignment: CDR1 MNHNY and CDR2 SVGAGI (reference sequence). CDR3 length: 16 residues. Germline trimming cut 4 bases from V and 1 base from J; bases unmatched to any gene: 5. The CDR3 sequence is CASSSPDRGSNQPQHF. Here the CDR3 DNA reads TGTGCCAGCAGTTCACCGGACAGGGGAAGCAATCAGCCCCAGCATTTT.

The chain is built from TRBV28 and TRBJ1-5; no firm D call. Germline V gene lookup returns CDR1 MDHEN and CDR2 SYDVKM. CDR3 length: 15 residues. The germline V and J ends were trimmed by 6 bases and 1 base, with 13 bases remaining between them. DNA for the CDR3: TGTGCCAGCAGCCAACGACCGGGCAGCAATCAGCCCCAGCATTTT. Translation gives CASSQRPGSNQPQHF.

The rearrangement joins TRBV27 to TRBJ1-5; no clear D gene. Germline V gives CDR1 MNHEY, CDR2 SMNVEV (reference sequence). The length of the CDR3 is 14 residues. V was pared by 0 bases and J by 1 base, with 4 bases between. The chain's CDR3 is CASSLSNSNQPQHF. Here the CDR3 DNA reads TGTGCCAGCAGTTTATCTAACAGCAATCAGCCCCAGCATTTT.

The chain recombines TRBV5-1 with TRBJ2-1, with 12 positions matching TRBD2. CDR3 length equals 17 residues. The J segment lost 2 bases and the V segment lost 4 bases, leaving 7 bases of the junction unmatched. The germline CDR1 and CDR2 sequences are SGHRS and YFSETQ. The DNA of the CDR3 is TGCGCCAGCAGCCCCGAACTAGCGGGAGGCACCTACAATGAGCAGTTCTTC. As protein: CASSPELAGGTYNEQFF.

V gene TRBV9 combines with J gene TRBJ1-2; no clear D. The CDR3 covers 14 residues. The V end lost 0 bases, the J end lost 5 bases, and 11 bases lay between the germline ends. Germline V gene sequence: CDR1 SGDLS, CDR2 YYNGEE. The CDR3 loop reads CASSVGPDQYGYTF. CDR3 nucleotide sequence: TGTGCCAGCAGCGTAGGCCCGGATCAATATGGCTACACCTTC.

The rearrangement uses TRBV3-1 (or the pseudogene TRBV3-2) and TRBJ1-2; 7 nucleotides agree with TRBD1. The germline CDR1 and CDR2 sequences are LGHDT and YNNKEL (reference sequence). V shed 1 base, J shed 5 bases, and the junction held 1 base outside the gene matches. The CDR3 is 13 amino acids. For the CDR3, the DNA is TGTGCCAGCAGCCAAGCGGGACAGTATGGCTACACCTTC. This translates into CASSQAGQYGYTF.

The rearrangement uses TRBV28 and TRBJ1-2, with TRBD1 identical over 7 bases. This CDR3 spans 13 amino acids. V was pared by 5 bases and J by 8 bases, with 8 bases of the junction left unmatched. Germline CDR1 MDHEN, CDR2 SYDVKM. The chain's CDR3 is CASSTTGPWGYTF. CDR3 DNA: TGTGCCAGCAGTACGACAGGGCCCTGGGGCTACACCTTC.

The chain combines TRBV29-1 with TRBJ1-6; D gene unclear. Germline V gene data show CDR1 as SQVTM and CDR2 as ANQGSEA. This CDR3 spans 13 amino acids. Trimming stripped 7 bases from V and 6 bases from J, with 13 bases between. The DNA of the CDR3 is TGCAGCGCACGGACGGACTTTAATTCACCCCTCCACTTT. As protein: CSARTDFNSPLHF.

The CDR3 region is CASSPGQGNTGELFF. The CDR3 bases are TGTGCCAGCAGTCCGGGACAGGGGAATACCGGGGAGCTGTTTTTT. The V gene is TRBV6-4, the J gene TRBJ2-2, with 10 bases aligning to TRBD1. This CDR3 spans 15 amino acids. Germline-derived CDR1 and CDR2 are MRHNA and SNTAGT. V shed 5 bases, J shed 5 bases, and the junction held 5 bases outside the gene matches.

The J gene is TRBJ1-1, the V gene TRBV10-2, with D hard to call. Germline CDR1 and CDR2: WSHSY and SAAADI. The CDR3 covers 14 residues. V gave up 7 bases and J gave up 2 bases, with 14 bases separating them. The CDR3 DNA follows: TGCGCCAGCACCCCTGGATTGGATAACACTGAAGCTTTCTTT. Translation gives CASTPGLDNTEAFF.

The V and J genes are TRBV28 and TRBJ1-1, with a weak D call TRBD1 (5 bases). Germline values: CDR1 MDHEN, CDR2 SYDVKM. V was shortened by 7 bases and J by 0 bases, with 9 bases between the two germline ends. There are 13 residues in the CDR3. The CDR3 region is CASNGHLNTEAFF. CDR3 bases: TGTGCCAGCAATGGACATCTGAACACTGAAGCTTTCTTT.

The chain joins TRBV9 to TRBJ1-1; a possible D gene is TRBD1 (5 bases). This CDR3 is 14 amino acids long. Trimming took 0 bases from V and 4 from J, leaving 10 bases between them. Germline V gene lookup returns CDR1 SGDLS and CDR2 YYNGEE. The CDR3 DNA follows: TGTGCCAGCAGCGTAGAGACAGCTGGCACTGAAGCTTTCTTT. Translated: CASSVETAGTEAFF.

The V call is TRBV28, the J call TRBJ2-3, with 7 nucleotides matching TRBD2. The CDR3 sequence is 17 residues long. The junction had 11 bases not matched to a gene; V was cut back by 3 bases and J by 2 bases. Per germline, CDR1 MDHEN and CDR2 SYDVKM. CDR3 region: CASSFGLAEDITDTQYF. Written as DNA, the CDR3 is TGTGCCAGCAGTTTCGGGCTAGCGGAGGACATCACAGATACGCAGTATTTT.

This chain connects TRBV6-2 or TRBV6-3 to TRBJ2-2; 7 bases fit TRBD1. The CDR3 has 16 residues. In germline, CDR1 is MNHEY, CDR2 SVGEGT. V shed 6 bases and J 5 bases; nucleotides not matched to a gene: 12. The CDR3 loop is CASSDSGTANTGELFF. The CDR3 coding sequence is TGTGCCAGCAGCGATTCCGGGACAGCAAATACCGGGGAGCTGTTTTTT.

The chain recombines TRBV19 with TRBJ1-6; no clear D. Trimming took off 9 bases at V and 3 bases at J, with 21 bases between the two ends. The CDR3 runs to 17 residues. Germline CDR1 LNHDA, CDR2 SQIVND (reference sequence). The CDR3: CASQGRASEIYNSPLHF. In nucleotides, the CDR3 is TGTGCCAGCCAAGGCCGGGCCTCAGAGATCTATAATTCACCCCTCCACTTT.

The V and J genes are TRBV6-4 and TRBJ1-2, with TRBD1 matching over 7 bases. This CDR3 has 12 amino acids. Trimming cost V 4 bases and J 6 bases; bases outside gene matches: 2. CDR1 and CDR2 (germline): MRHNA, SNTAGT. CDR3 bases: TGTGCCAGCAGTGGACAGGGAGATGGCTACACCTTC. Encoded protein: CASSGQGDGYTF.

This sequence joins TRBV6-5 and TRBJ1-1; D not certain. The V end was cut by 5 bases, the J end by 1 base, with 8 bases between. CDR3 size: 13 residues. CDR1 and CDR2 from the germline V gene are MNHEY and SVGAGI. CDR3 nucleotides: TGTGCCAGCAGTCCCTTACCGAACACTGAAGCTTTCTTT. Protein sequence: CASSPLPNTEAFF.